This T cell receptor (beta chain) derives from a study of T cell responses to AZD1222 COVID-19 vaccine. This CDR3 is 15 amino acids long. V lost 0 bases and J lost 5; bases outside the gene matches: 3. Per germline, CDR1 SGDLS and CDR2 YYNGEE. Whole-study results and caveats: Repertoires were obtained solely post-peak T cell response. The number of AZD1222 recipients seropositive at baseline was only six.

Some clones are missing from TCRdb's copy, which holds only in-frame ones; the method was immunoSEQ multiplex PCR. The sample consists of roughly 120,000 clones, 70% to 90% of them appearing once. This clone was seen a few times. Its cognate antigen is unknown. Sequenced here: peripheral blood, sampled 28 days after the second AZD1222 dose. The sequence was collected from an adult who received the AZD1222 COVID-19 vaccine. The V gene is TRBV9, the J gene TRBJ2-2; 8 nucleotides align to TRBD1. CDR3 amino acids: CASSVAGQATGELFF. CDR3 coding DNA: TGTGCCAGCAGCGTAGCGGGACAGGCGACCGGGGAGCTGTTTTTT.